A single sample gave rise to the 29 T cell receptor beta chains below, sequenced in a study of blood T cells in healthy people across ages. Primers used in a second PCR of about 6 to 11 cycles were a sample-barcoded 5' primer and a J-beta primer mix. MiXCR was run by TCRdb on the 5' RACE reads, yielding one entry per CDR3 protein. Counted here are around 1,000,000 distinct CDR3 sequences, approximately 26% occurring once; the ten biggest clones make up approximately 0.71%. This sample also appeared in a second study, on T cells of mothers and their children.

Sequencing was performed on blood. These receptor sequences come from a girl aged 2 to 10 in good health.

In this sample, this clonotype turned up a few times. V and J are TRBV29-1 and TRBJ2-1; TRBD1 is a possible D gene (6 bases). The DNA end is more similar to TRBJ2-7, so the J call may be wrong. This CDR3 has 15 residues. Germline-derived CDR1 and CDR2 are SQVTM and ANQGSEA. The CDR3 DNA is TGCAGCGTAGAGTACCGGTCAGGGGACCCTTACGAGCAGTACTTC. Protein product: CSVEYRSGDPYEQYF.

The table lists this clonotype with a few counts. The V call is TRBV4-2, the J call TRBJ2-7; D is uncertain. CDR3 size: 13 residues. V lost 1 base and J 5 bases, leaving 9 bases between the germline ends. Germline lookup yields CDR1 LGHNA and CDR2 YNFKEQ. The CDR3 DNA reads as TGTGCCAGCAGCCAAGTCATGTCTAACGAGCAGTACTTC. As protein: CASSQVMSNEQYF.

This clonotype was seen only a few times. The rearrangement joins TRBV28 to TRBJ2-7; 10 bases align to TRBD1. The CDR3 has 14 residues. The germline CDR1 and CDR2 sequences are MDHEN and SYDVKM. V was pared by 3 bases and J by 7 bases, with 6 bases of the junction left unmatched. The CDR3 nucleotides are TGTGCCAGCAGTTTGGCGGGACAGGGGAGAGAGCAGTACTTC. This codes for CASSLAGQGREQYF.

This chain uses TRBV7-9 with TRBJ2-1; D gene uncertain. Germline V gives CDR1 SEHNR, CDR2 FQNEAQ (reference sequence). Trimming pared 1 base from V and 5 bases from J, leaving 6 bases between. The CDR3 runs 13 residues. Here the CDR3 DNA reads TGTGCCAGCAGCTTAGTAAATGACAATGAGCAGTTCTTC. It specifies CASSLVNDNEQFF.

The chain links TRBV18 to TRBJ1-1, with 9 positions matching TRBD1. Per germline, CDR1 KGHSH and CDR2 LQKENI. V dropped 3 bases and J dropped 5; count of bases not matched to a gene: 7. The CDR3 sequence is 15 residues long. The CDR3 region has the DNA TGTGCCAGCTCACCTGGACAGGGGTACCTAACTGAAGCTTTCTTT. This sequence encodes CASSPGQGYLTEAFF.

V and J are TRBV11-2 and TRBJ2-7, with D possibly being TRBD2 (6 bases). The CDR3 totals 16 residues. The V gene lost 5 bases and the J gene lost 0 bases, with 17 bases spanning the gap. Germline assignment: CDR1 SGHAT and CDR2 FQNNGV. CDR3 sequence: CASSRNSGGLSYEQYF. In DNA, the CDR3 is TGTGCCAGCAGCCGGAATAGCGGAGGGCTCTCCTACGAGCAGTACTTC.

This chain joins TRBV10-2 and TRBJ2-5; D possibly corresponds to TRBD2 (5 bases). The closer fit of TRBJ2-1 to the DNA end suggests the J call may be wrong. The CDR3 is 12 residues long. CDR1 is WSHSY and CDR2 is SAAADI in the germline V gene. CDR3: CASTLAWGEQFF. The CDR3 DNA sequence: TGCGCCAGCACCTTAGCGTGGGGTGAGCAGTTCTTC.

The V call is TRBV29-1, the J call TRBJ2-1, with a possible D match to TRBD1 (6 bases). V shed 3 bases and J shed 4 bases, with 13 bases lying between them. CDR3 length: 14 amino acids. From germline, CDR1 is SQVTM and CDR2 ANQGSEA. Written as DNA, the CDR3 is TGCAGCGTTGAGGGGACAACTATTTACAATGAGCAGTTCTTC. It specifies CSVEGTTIYNEQFF.

The V call is TRBV4-2, the J call TRBJ1-1, with D perhaps matching TRBD1 (6 bases). The CDR3 is 14 amino acids. CDR1 is LGHNA and CDR2 is YNFKEQ in the germline V gene. With 0 bases removed from V and 4 bases from J, the gap between germline ends came to 9 bases. CDR3: CASSQDKGGTEAFF. The CDR3 nucleotides read TGTGCCAGCAGCCAAGATAAGGGGGGCACTGAAGCTTTCTTT.

The chain joins TRBV12-3 or TRBV12-4 to TRBJ2-5; 11 bases fit TRBD2. The V gene end was trimmed by 5 bases and the J gene end by 13 bases; junction bases not matched to a gene: 12. The CDR3 has 14 residues. CDR3 sequence: CASSLSSGRSVRYF. In DNA form, the CDR3 reads TGTGCCAGCAGTCTTTCTAGCGGGAGGTCAGTCCGGTACTTC.

This clonotype appeared a few times. V is TRBV12-3 or TRBV12-4 and J is TRBJ2-5, with D possibly matching TRBD1 (5 bases). V gave up 6 bases and J gave up 1 base, with 9 bases separating them. The length of the CDR3 is 13 residues. The CDR3 loop is CASSSDIQETQYF. The CDR3 nucleotides read TGTGCCAGCAGCTCGGACATCCAAGAGACCCAGTACTTC.

This clonotype was seen more than once but under ten times. V and J are TRBV7-2 and TRBJ1-6, with D possibly TRBD1 on 5 matching bases. Deletions cut 3 bases from V and 8 bases from J, with 8 bases between. The CDR3 has 13 residues. Germline assignment: CDR1 SGHTA and CDR2 FQGNSA. CDR3 residues: CASSLTADSPLHF. CDR3 DNA sequence: TGTGCCAGCAGCTTGACAGCGGATTCACCCCTCCACTTT.

The rearrangement joins TRBV9 to TRBJ1-2; 9 bases are a match to TRBD1. V dropped 3 bases and J dropped 5; count of bases not matched to a gene: 2. Per germline, CDR1 SGDLS and CDR2 YYNGEE. The CDR3 sequence is 13 residues long. Here the CDR3 DNA reads TGTGCCAGCAGCGGCGGGACAGGGTATGGCTACACCTTC. This encodes CASSGGTGYGYTF.

The chain joins TRBV7-2 to TRBJ2-1, with 8 bases fitting TRBD1. The CDR3 contains 14 residues. Germline trimming cut 5 bases from V and 8 bases from J; bases unmatched to any gene: 8. Germline values: CDR1 SGHTA, CDR2 FQGNSA. CDR3 region: CASSNGQGGHEQFF. The CDR3 nucleotides read TGTGCCAGCAGCAACGGACAGGGTGGGCATGAGCAGTTCTTC.

This clonotype was observed a few times. V usage is TRBV5-1 and J usage is TRBJ2-7; 7 bases are a match to TRBD1. The CDR3 has 15 residues. With V trimmed by 5 bases and J by 1 base, 9 bases remained unmatched. Per the germline V gene, CDR1 is SGHRS and CDR2 is YFSETQ. The CDR3 protein is CASRGTGVGSYEQYF. The CDR3 DNA reads TGCGCCAGCAGGGGTACAGGGGTCGGGTCCTACGAGCAGTACTTC.

This clonotype has a handful of counts. The chain has TRBV7-8 and TRBJ2-7; a weak D match, TRBD2 (6 bases). Germline lookup yields CDR1 SGHVS and CDR2 FQNEAQ. The CDR3 consists of 15 residues. The V and J ends lost 1 base and 2 bases respectively, with 12 bases between them. The chain's CDR3 is CASSLEGAGPYEQYF. The CDR3 DNA reads TGTGCCAGCAGCTTAGAAGGGGCGGGACCCTACGAGCAGTACTTC.

This chain connects TRBV2 to TRBJ1-4; 7 bases fit TRBD1. With V trimmed by 7 bases and J by 7 bases, 3 bases remained unmatched. This CDR3 has 12 residues. Germline V gene lookup returns CDR1 SNHLY and CDR2 FYNNEI. The CDR3 is CASTRDSEKLFF. CDR3 nucleotides: TGTGCCAGCACCCGGGACAGTGAAAAACTGTTTTTT.

A few counts support this clonotype. The chain combines TRBV18 with TRBJ2-7; TRBD1 might be the D (5 bases). V was pared by 5 bases and J by 6 bases, with 17 bases between. The CDR3 runs to 14 residues. CDR1 is KGHSH and CDR2 is LQKENI in the germline V gene. In nucleotides, the CDR3 is TGTGCCAGCTCAAAGAGTTTCGCAAGGGGCGAGCAGTACTTC. Its translation is CASSKSFARGEQYF.

There are many counts of this clonotype. This chain uses TRBV6-1 with TRBJ2-1; D unresolved. The J call may be in error: the DNA end matches TRBJ2-7 better. CDR1 and CDR2 from the germline V gene are MNHNS and SASEGT. The CDR3 length is 11 residues. DNA of the CDR3: TGTGCCAGCAGTGAAGCGGGGGAGCAGTACTTC. Residues: CASSEAGEQYF.

This chain connects TRBV12-3 or TRBV12-4 to TRBJ2-1; D possibly corresponds to TRBD2 (5 bases). The J call is doubtful: the DNA matches TRBJ2-5 better. CDR3 size: 13 residues. The CDR3 bases are TGTGCCAGCAGTATTCTTCTACGGGGGACCCAGTACTTC. Amino acids: CASSILLRGTQYF.

This chain joins TRBV4-1 and TRBJ1-3; D not certain. V lost 3 bases and J lost 4, with 31 bases in between. This CDR3 is 21 amino acids long. Germline V lookup: CDR1 MGHRA, CDR2 YSYEKL. The CDR3 bases are TGCGCCAGCAGCCAGCGCGGGCCTGGGAACTTCCCGAGGAGGTCCGGAAACACCATATATTTT. Protein sequence: CASSQRGPGNFPRRSGNTIYF.

This chain uses TRBV20-1 with TRBJ1-2, with 7 bases that match TRBD1. Looked up from germline, CDR1 is DFQATT and CDR2 is SNEGSKA (reference sequence). The CDR3 loop spans 13 amino acids. CDR3 in DNA: TGCGGGGCAACTGACAGGGCTCGCCCTGGCTACACCTTC. Its translation is CGATDRARPGYTF.

This clonotype has a handful of counts. The chain combines TRBV4-3 with TRBJ1-1, with D hard to call. V lost 0 bases, J lost 0 bases, and 8 bases lay in between. The CDR3 consists of 15 residues. Germline-derived CDR1 and CDR2 are LGHNA and YSLEER. CDR3 DNA sequence: TGCGCCAGCAGCCAAGACCCGGGAATGAACACTGAAGCTTTCTTT. Amino acid sequence: CASSQDPGMNTEAFF.

This clonotype has more than one count but fewer than ten. The chain combines TRBV27 with TRBJ2-6; 9 bases fit TRBD1. The germline V gene encodes CDR1 MNHEY and CDR2 SMNVEV (reference sequence). Trimming removed 8 bases from V and 7 bases from J; junction bases left unmatched: 15. This CDR3 comprises 17 residues. The CDR3 reads CASGRTGAHLVANVLTF. The CDR3 nucleotides read TGTGCCAGCGGCAGGACAGGGGCCCACCTTGTTGCCAACGTCCTGACTTTC.

There are a few counts of this clonotype. The chain uses TRBV21-1 and TRBJ1-4. TRBV21-1 is a pseudogene locus. CDR3 length: 12 amino acids. The CDR3 reads CASSKAGEKLFF. CDR3 sequence (DNA): TGTGCCAGCAGCAAAGCGGGTGAAAAACTGTTTTTT.

The chain couples TRBV5-4 to TRBJ2-5; the D call may be TRBD1 or TRBD2 (5 bases each). Gene TRBJ2-7 matches the end of the DNA better, so the J call may be wrong. The length of the CDR3 is 14 residues. Germline CDR1 reads SGHNT; CDR2 reads YYREEE (reference sequence). This CDR3 is CASSQGPRVYEQYF. Written as DNA, the CDR3 is TGTGCCAGCAGCCAGGGACCGAGAGTGTACGAGCAGTACTTC.

V usage is TRBV14 and J usage is TRBJ2-7; TRBD2 might be the D (6 bases). Germline V gives CDR1 SGHDN, CDR2 FVKESK. This CDR3 spans 15 amino acids. Trimming removed 5 bases from V and 0 bases from J, with 14 bases in between. The CDR3 DNA sequence: TGTGCCAGCAGCTTCGCTGGGAGGAGCTCCTACGAGCAGTACTTC. This encodes CASSFAGRSSYEQYF.

This clonotype was detected only a few times. This chain uses TRBV28 with TRBJ2-5; the match to TRBD1 covers 7 bases. This CDR3 comprises 14 residues. Germline V gene lookup returns CDR1 MDHEN and CDR2 SYDVKM. After removal of 3 bases from V and 7 bases from J, the junction contained 8 bases not matched to a gene. The CDR3 loop reads CASSFQGGSWTQYF. The CDR3 coding sequence is TGTGCCAGCAGTTTTCAAGGGGGCTCGTGGACCCAGTACTTC.

A few counts support this clonotype. This chain links TRBV5-1 with TRBJ2-7, with D uncertain. Trimming took 1 base from V and 2 from J, leaving 7 bases between them. Germline V gene lookup returns CDR1 SGHRS and CDR2 YFSETQ. This CDR3 has 13 amino acids. This CDR3 reads CASSLQQTYEQYF. In DNA form, the CDR3 reads TGCGCCAGCAGCTTGCAACAGACCTACGAGCAGTACTTC.